This T cell receptor beta chain was sequenced in a study of blood T cell repertoires in COVID-19. The CDR3 length is 16 residues. V lost 6 bases, J lost 2 bases, and 17 bases lay in between. The germline V gene has CDR1 SNHLY and CDR2 FYNNEI. Enrolled during active infection, Seattle patients were then followed longitudinally. As handled by the study authors: Estimation of nucleated cell counts was performed using reference gene primer amplification. TCRdb's table, derived via immunoSEQ multiplex PCR, lists solely in-frame clones and lacks some. The V and J calls and the clone size are those of that table, but D and trimming were determined from the DNA. This repertoire shows approximately 240,000 clones, approximately 91% found once; its top ten account for more than 0.8%.

V gene TRBV2 combines with J gene TRBJ1-5; maybe TRBD1 (5 bases). This receptor was identified in a man younger than 45 with COVID-19, enrolled during active disease. The specimen sequenced was peripheral blood. CDR3 nucleotides: TGTGCCAGCAGCGAGCGTGGGGCCTTTGGCAATCAGCCCCAGCATTTT. It yields the protein CASSERGAFGNQPQHF.